This is a list of T cell receptor beta chains from one sample in a study of blood T cell repertoires in COVID-19. Some clones are missing from TCRdb's copy, which holds only in-frame ones; the method was immunoSEQ multiplex PCR. The table has roughly 210,000 clones, 88% seen once. The sequencing input was peripheral blood. Receptor source: a man aged 70 or older with acute or convalescent COVID-19. Each CDR3 is given with its conserved first and last residue. The order of the fields is V gene, clone size, CDR3 protein. The listing skips clone size in some rows; elsewhere it reads once, few, many or a size class.

v_gene: TRBV5-1
abundance: .
CDR3aa: CASSPRGGGSSFEQFF

v_gene: TRBV13
abundance: once
CDR3aa: CASSLRVAGADTQYF

v_gene: TRBV12-3/TRBV12-4
abundance: .
CDR3aa: CASSLEGAGEAFF

v_gene: TRBV5-8
abundance: .
CDR3aa: CASSLRGYGYEQYF

v_gene: TRBV7-6
abundance: once
CDR3aa: CASSLVATGGRGELFF

v_gene: TRBV19
abundance: .
CDR3aa: CASIPGTGTFKQPQHF

v_gene: TRBV6-5
abundance: .
CDR3aa: CASSRLGAGTQYF

v_gene: TRBV29-1
abundance: .
CDR3aa: CSVGQGNQPQHF

v_gene: TRBV28
abundance: .
CDR3aa: CASSLQGTNTGELFF

v_gene: TRBV3-1/TRBV3-2
abundance: many
CDR3aa: CASSAFIAGYTF

v_gene: TRBV11-3
abundance: once
CDR3aa: CASSAGRGPSYEQYF

v_gene: TRBV6-5
abundance: .
CDR3aa: CAIRTGSGELFF

v_gene: TRBV7-2
abundance: .
CDR3aa: CASSLGPSGPLPYEQYF

v_gene: TRBV6-5
abundance: .
CDR3aa: CASKTGTQGPQHF

v_gene: TRBV18
abundance: .
CDR3aa: CASSVNGLDYNEQFF

v_gene: TRBV9
abundance: .
CDR3aa: CASSDHSGSPTDTQYF

v_gene: TRBV29-1
abundance: .
CDR3aa: CSVVSWQGASEQYF

v_gene: TRBV3-1/TRBV3-2
abundance: few
CDR3aa: CASSQGGGMGQPQHF

v_gene: TRBV7-8
abundance: .
CDR3aa: CASSLVWTGGPGELFF

v_gene: TRBV14
abundance: .
CDR3aa: CASSQQTGANGYTF

v_gene: TRBV10-1
abundance: .
CDR3aa: CASSMQGMYEQYF

v_gene: TRBV6-6
abundance: .
CDR3aa: CASREQIIYNSPLHF

v_gene: TRBV6-6
abundance: once
CDR3aa: CASSLGNSYEQYF

v_gene: TRBV6-5
abundance: .
CDR3aa: CASRGGGAAQETQYF

v_gene: TRBV29-1
abundance: .
CDR3aa: CSVTGLGLTDTQYF

v_gene: TRBV9
abundance: .
CDR3aa: CASSMSGSVGELFF

v_gene: TRBV18
abundance: .
CDR3aa: CASSPRQGGEGEQYF

v_gene: TRBV2
abundance: .
CDR3aa: CASSAQYNEQFF

v_gene: TRBV9
abundance: .
CDR3aa: CASSVASGASTDTQYF

v_gene: TRBV7-9
abundance: .
CDR3aa: CASSYDSPGQYF

v_gene: TRBV5-1
abundance: .
CDR3aa: CASSSTGVPYEQYF